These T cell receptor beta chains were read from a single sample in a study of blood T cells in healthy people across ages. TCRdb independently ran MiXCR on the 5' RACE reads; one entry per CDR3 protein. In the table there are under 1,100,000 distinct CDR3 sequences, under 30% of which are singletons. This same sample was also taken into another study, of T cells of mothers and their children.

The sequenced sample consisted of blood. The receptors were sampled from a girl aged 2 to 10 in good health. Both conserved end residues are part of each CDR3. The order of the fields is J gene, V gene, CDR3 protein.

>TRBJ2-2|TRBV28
CASSQGMSLTGELFF
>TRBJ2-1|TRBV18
CASSPGPGTDNEQFF
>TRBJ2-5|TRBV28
CASSRTGERPIPRRTQYF
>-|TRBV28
CASSSGTASSYEQYF
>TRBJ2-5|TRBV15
CATSRDLETQYF
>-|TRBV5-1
CASSWRDSYEQYF
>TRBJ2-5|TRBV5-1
CASRAPQSSYDQYF
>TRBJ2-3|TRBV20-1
CSANNRVMDTDTQYF
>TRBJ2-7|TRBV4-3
CASSQDRISYEQYF
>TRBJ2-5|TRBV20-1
CSASREAPGETQYF
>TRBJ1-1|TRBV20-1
CSARDETQGLNTEAFF
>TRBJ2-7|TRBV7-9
CASSESGTGTYEQYF
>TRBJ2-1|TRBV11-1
CASSLVRESGNEQFF
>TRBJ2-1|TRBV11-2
CASSFAAGTYNEQFF
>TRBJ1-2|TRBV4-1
CASSQDPVNYGYTF
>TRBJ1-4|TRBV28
CASSPGGIREEKLFF
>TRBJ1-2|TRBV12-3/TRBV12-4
CASSPQGAYTF
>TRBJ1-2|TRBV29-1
CSVFGQDYGYTF
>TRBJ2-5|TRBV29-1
CSSLHQETQYF
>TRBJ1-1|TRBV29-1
CSVDGQGDMNTEAFF
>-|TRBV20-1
CSADRTGGSYEQYF
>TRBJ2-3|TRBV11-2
CASSLGEGGTDTQYF
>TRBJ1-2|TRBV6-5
CASSWDRGYGYTF
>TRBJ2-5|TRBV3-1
CASSQGEVRDRQETQYF
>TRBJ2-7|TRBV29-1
CSVNRVGEQYF
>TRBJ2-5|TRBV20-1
CSANADWTESQETQYF
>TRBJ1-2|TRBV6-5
CASSYEQVSVAGYTF
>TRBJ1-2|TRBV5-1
CASSSTGGMDRSYTF
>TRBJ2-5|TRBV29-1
CSVAALALSRVETQYF
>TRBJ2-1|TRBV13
CASSSMTGVDEQHF
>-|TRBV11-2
CASSRPDRGYYEQYF
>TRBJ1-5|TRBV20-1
CSASRSNQPQHF
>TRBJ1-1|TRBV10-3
CAISRGGPGTEAFF
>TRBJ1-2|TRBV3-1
CASKSALLGIHTF
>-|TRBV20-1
CSARRGAYNEQFF
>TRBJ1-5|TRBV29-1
CSVEGQGNQPQHF
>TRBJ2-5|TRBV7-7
CASSPQRGRGETQYF
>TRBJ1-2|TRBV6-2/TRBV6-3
CASNNYLGQGHSNYGYTF
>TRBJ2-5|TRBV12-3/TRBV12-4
CASGTLSTDQETQYF
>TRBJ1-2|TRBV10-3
CAVSTGVGLYGYTF
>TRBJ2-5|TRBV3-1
CASSHPDRRETQYF
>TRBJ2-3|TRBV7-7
CASSLRSGGGDTQYF
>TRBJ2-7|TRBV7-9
CASSTNRAPWLEQYF
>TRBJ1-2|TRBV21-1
CASSKARALSYTF
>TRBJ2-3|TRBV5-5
CASRLRGGTDTQYF
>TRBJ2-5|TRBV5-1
CASSQLPGEGETQYF
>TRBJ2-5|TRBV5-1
CASSTSGRRETQYF
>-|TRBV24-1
CATSAPDFIYRNEQFF
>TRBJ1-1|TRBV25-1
CASSPDSVNTEAFF
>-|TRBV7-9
CASSLAQGAKNEQYF
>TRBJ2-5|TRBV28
CASSFLEAGEQETQYF
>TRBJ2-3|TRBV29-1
CSSFSNTDTQYF
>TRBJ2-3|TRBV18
CASSPFTSGRAMTDTQYF
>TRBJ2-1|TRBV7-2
CASSSRDVDYYNEQFF